The clone carrying this TCR beta chain has just a few counts. This sample stems from a study of blood T cell repertoires in COVID-19. Whole-study context: There were acute and convalescent COVID-19 samples, and they came from the United States, Italy and Spain. The cDNA or gDNA used as material had been derived from T cells, B-cell-depleted T cells, or PBMCs.

In the authors' methods: Reference gene primer amplification in the assay estimated nucleated cell counts. Sequencing was performed with immunoSEQ multiplex PCR; in TCRdb, only in-frame clones are kept and a portion is missing. The V and J calls and the clone size are those of that table, but D and trimming were determined from the DNA. The data hold fewer than 120,000 clones, with 80% to 90% observed a single time. The CDR3 runs to 12 residues. Germline trimming cut 5 bases from V and 5 bases from J; bases unmatched to any gene: 2. Germline loops: CDR1 LNHDA, CDR2 SQIVND (reference sequence). What was sequenced was peripheral blood. This sequence was found in a woman in her sixties or seventies with acute or convalescent COVID-19. The rearrangement links TRBV19 to TRBJ1-2; the match to TRBD1 covers 7 bases. The CDR3 DNA reads as TGTGCCAGTAGTGGACAGGTTTATGGCTACACCTTC. This translates into CASSGQVYGYTF.